These 8 T cell receptor beta chains were all obtained from the same sample, sequenced in a study of blood T cell repertoires in COVID-19. Assay: immunoSEQ multiplex PCR; the TCRdb copy retains only in-frame clones and omits some. Here the sample spans 250,000 to 300,000 clones, more than 65% being singletons. The sample was peripheral blood. These receptors were collected from a woman younger than 30 with acute or convalescent COVID-19.

This chain joins TRBV6-6 and TRBJ2-7; 9 bases fit TRBD2. This CDR3 is 14 amino acids long. Germline V gives CDR1 MNHNY, CDR2 SVGAGI (reference sequence). The V and J ends lost 10 bases and 2 bases, in that order; junction bases with no gene match: 9. The CDR3 sequence is CATAVPSGTYEQYF. In DNA form, the CDR3 reads TGTGCCACCGCGGTGCCTAGCGGGACCTACGAGCAGTACTTC.

The rearrangement joins TRBV10-1 to TRBJ2-2; TRBD2 matches 8 bases. With 4 bases clipped from V and 3 bases from J, the junction kept 4 bases outside the gene matches. Germline V gene sequence: CDR1 WNHNN, CDR2 SYGVQD (reference sequence). The CDR3 contains 15 residues. The chain's CDR3 is CASSGTSRYTGELFF. The CDR3 nucleotides are TGCGCCAGCAGTGGGACTAGCCGATACACCGGGGAGCTGTTTTTT.

This chain links TRBV29-1 with TRBJ1-2; D is undetermined. Looked up from germline, CDR1 is SQVTM and CDR2 is ANQGSEA. The CDR3 length is 14 residues. Trimming pared 6 bases from V and 4 bases from J, leaving 18 bases between. This chain's CDR3 is CSVRVDHAGYGYTF. CDR3 nucleotide sequence: TGCAGCGTGAGGGTCGACCACGCCGGCTATGGCTACACCTTC.

This rearrangement joins TRBV6-2 or TRBV6-3 to TRBJ1-2; D is ambiguous. The CDR3 loop spans 14 amino acids. CDR1 and CDR2 from the germline V gene are MNHEY and SVGEGT. The germline V and J ends were trimmed by 4 bases and 4 bases, with 13 bases remaining between them. The CDR3 loop reads CASSFPHRVYGYTF. DNA of the CDR3: TGTGCCAGCAGTTTCCCACACCGGGTCTATGGCTACACCTTC.

The V and J genes are TRBV7-9 and TRBJ2-1; D might be TRBD2 (6 bases). V shed 5 bases and J shed 6 bases, with 17 bases lying between them. CDR1 is SEHNR, CDR2 FQNEAQ, per germline (reference sequence). This CDR3 has 15 residues. The CDR3 DNA follows: TGTGCCAGCAGCCCCCTGGGGCTAGCGACCAATGAGCAGTTCTTC. Translation gives CASSPLGLATNEQFF.

This clone was observed many times. The identical CDR3 is also encoded by other nucleotide sequences in the sample. The V call is TRBV3-1 (or the pseudogene TRBV3-2), the J call TRBJ2-1; 13 bases are a match to TRBD2. The CDR3 length is 15 residues. CDR1 is LGHDT, CDR2 YNNKEL, per germline (reference sequence). Trimming removed 4 bases from V and 8 bases from J; junction bases left unmatched: 5. The CDR3 DNA is TGTGCCAGCAGCCCGAGACTAGCGGGAGGAGATGAGCAGTTCTTC. Translating it yields CASSPRLAGGDEQFF.

The chain has TRBV28 and TRBJ1-5; TRBD1 matches at 7 bases. The CDR3 has 14 residues. CDR1 is MDHEN and CDR2 is SYDVKM in the germline V gene. The ends lost 5 bases at V and 6 bases at J; junction bases unmatched: 7. The CDR3 reads CASSEDRFVQPQHF. In nucleotides, the CDR3 is TGTGCCAGCAGTGAGGACAGGTTTGTTCAGCCCCAGCATTTT. The full variable domain, completed using reference TRBV28 and TRBJ1-5, is DVKVTQSSRYLVKRTGEKVFLECVQDMDHENMFWYRQDPGLGLRLIYFSYDVKMKEKGDIPEGYSVSREKKERFSLILESASTNQTSMYLCASSEDRFVQPQHFGDGTRLSIL.

The chain employs TRBV5-4 and TRBJ1-3; D perhaps matches TRBD1 (5 bases). The ends were cut back, 2 bases at V and 0 bases at J, with 9 bases in the middle. CDR3 length: 15 residues. CDR1 is SGHNT and CDR2 is YYREEE in the germline V gene (reference sequence). The chain's CDR3 is CASSFGGPSGNTIYF. CDR3 in DNA: TGTGCCAGCAGCTTCGGGGGTCCCTCTGGAAACACCATATATTTT. The full variable domain, with the rest looked up from reference TRBV5-4 and TRBJ1-3, is ETGVTQSPTHLIKTRGQQVTLRCSSQSGHNTVSWYQQALGQGPQFIFQYYREEENGRGNFPPRFSGLQFPNYSSELNVNALELDDSALYLCASSFGGPSGNTIYFGEGSWLTVV.